This is a list of T cell receptor beta chains from one sample in a study of T cell responses to AZD1222 COVID-19 vaccine. Repertoires were generated with immunoSEQ multiplex PCR, while TCRdb's copy carries only in-frame clones and drops some. The table records fewer than 90,000 clones, approximately 90% of them present only once. Material: peripheral blood, obtained 28 days after the second AZD1222 dose. The receptors stem from an adult who received the AZD1222 COVID-19 vaccine. Each CDR3 is given with its conserved first and last residue. D genes are given only for firm matches. Expanded clones get a size class; other rows say once, few or many, or leave the size out.

len | j_gene | v_gene | abundance | d_gene | CDR3aa | CDR3nt
13 | TRBJ1-5 | TRBV27 | . | . | CASSFLGDQPQHF | TGTGCCAGCAGTTTTTTAGGGGATCAGCCCCAGCATTTT
15 | TRBJ1-5 | TRBV9 | . | TRBD1 | CASSAGTGRNQPQHF | TGTGCCAGCAGCGCCGGGACAGGGCGCAATCAGCCCCAGCATTTT
14 | TRBJ1-2 | TRBV19 | . | TRBD1 | CASSWGTGFYGYTF | TGTGCCAGTAGTTGGGGGACAGGGTTCTATGGCTACACCTTC
14 | TRBJ2-3 | TRBV5-1 | . | . | CASSRFLGTDTQYF | TGCGCCAGCAGCAGGTTTCTGGGCACAGATACGCAGTATTTT
19 | TRBJ1-4 | TRBV7-9 | . | TRBD1 | CASSLGSGTEFSTNEKLFF | TGTGCCAGCAGCTTAGGGTCCGGGACAGAATTTTCAACTAATGAAAAACTGTTTTTT
17 | TRBJ1-3 | TRBV11-3 | . | . | CASSPGQSLNSGNTIYF | TGTGCCAGCAGCCCCGGACAGAGCCTAAACTCTGGAAACACCATATATTTT
21 | TRBJ2-6 | TRBV7-8 | . | TRBD2 | CASSYPPGGGLPTSGANVLTF | TGTGCCAGCAGCTACCCCCCCGGCGGGGGGCTACCAACCTCTGGGGCCAACGTCCTGACTTTC
11 | TRBJ1-1 | TRBV20-1 | . | . | CSAVEETEAFF | TGCAGTGCTGTCGAGGAGACTGAAGCTTTCTTT
14 | TRBJ1-5 | TRBV4-2 | . | . | CASSQGQMNQPQHF | TGTGCCAGCAGCCAAGGGCAGATGAATCAGCCCCAGCATTTT
15 | TRBJ1-2 | TRBV7-3 | . | . | CASSPQGSGDYGYTF | TGTGCCAGCAGCCCCCAGGGGAGTGGGGACTATGGCTACACCTTC
13 | TRBJ1-1 | TRBV7-9 | . | . | CASSSEGGTEAFF | TGTGCCAGCAGCTCCGAGGGGGGCACTGAAGCTTTCTTT
14 | TRBJ2-2 | TRBV19 | . | . | CASSIDSLTGELFF | TGTGCCAGTAGTATCGACAGTCTCACCGGGGAGCTGTTTTTT
14 | TRBJ1-1 | TRBV3-1/TRBV3-2 | . | . | CASSRKIGYAEAFF | TGTGCCAGCAGCCGGAAAATTGGGTACGCTGAAGCTTTCTTT
16 | TRBJ2-7 | TRBV7-8 | once | . | CASSFGRAKTFYEQYF | TGTGCCAGCAGCTTTGGCAGGGCGAAAACCTTCTACGAGCAGTACTTC
17 | TRBJ1-2 | TRBV5-1 | . | TRBD1 | CASSLYAEGQGTNGYTF | TGCGCCAGCAGCTTGTATGCCGAGGGACAGGGGACCAACGGCTACACCTTC
15 | TRBJ2-1 | TRBV27 | . | TRBD2 | CASSRGGSSYNEQFF | TGTGCCAGCAGCCGCGGGGGGAGCTCCTACAATGAGCAGTTCTTC
17 | TRBJ1-1 | TRBV11-2 | . | TRBD1 | CASRPRGKTGGDTEAFF | TGTGCCAGCAGGCCAAGGGGGAAGACAGGGGGCGACACTGAAGCTTTCTTT
16 | TRBJ2-4 | TRBV7-2 | . | . | CASSPKEWRGRNIQYF | TGTGCCAGCAGCCCGAAGGAGTGGCGGGGTCGGAACATTCAGTACTTC
15 | TRBJ1-3 | TRBV28 | . | . | CASSLSLDPGNTIYF | TGTGCCAGCAGTTTATCTTTAGATCCTGGAAACACCATATATTTT
14 | TRBJ1-5 | TRBV15 | few | . | CATSSEVENQPQHF | TGTGCCACCAGCTCAGAAGTCGAGAACCAGCCCCAGCATTTT
13 | TRBJ1-5 | TRBV10-3 | . | . | CAISPADNQPQHF | TGTGCCATCAGTCCCGCAGACAATCAGCCCCAGCATTTT
13 | TRBJ1-5 | TRBV6-2/TRBV6-3 | . | . | CASSYVAGGAQHF | TGTGCCAGCAGTTATGTAGCGGGAGGGGCCCAGCATTTT
14 | TRBJ2-5 | TRBV18 | . | . | CASSAGLLRETQYF | TGTGCCAGCTCGGCGGGACTCCTGAGGGAGACCCAGTACTTC
14 | TRBJ1-1 | TRBV11-2 | few | . | CASSFGNRNTEAFF | TGTGCCAGCAGCTTTGGGAACAGGAACACTGAAGCTTTCTTT
12 | TRBJ1-3 | TRBV15 | . | . | CATSPQGDTIYF | TGTGCCACCAGCCCACAGGGAGACACCATATATTTT
16 | TRBJ1-5 | TRBV19 | . | . | CASSIQGRVANQPQHF | TGTGCCAGTAGTATACAAGGCAGGGTTGCCAATCAGCCCCAGCATTTT
13 | TRBJ1-1 | TRBV11-2 | . | TRBD1 | CASSLTGVGEAFF | TGTGCCAGCAGCCTAACAGGGGTAGGTGAAGCTTTCTTT
13 | TRBJ1-6 | TRBV30 | . | . | CAWSPRSGSPLHF | TGTGCCTGGAGTCCAAGGTCGGGATCACCCCTCCACTTT
15 | TRBJ2-1 | TRBV5-5 | . | . | CASSLSTGTYNEQFF | TGTGCCAGCAGCCTGTCGACAGGAACCTACAATGAGCAGTTCTTC
14 | TRBJ1-5 | TRBV7-9 | . | TRBD1 | CASSLGQGHQPQHF | TGTGCCAGCAGCTTAGGACAGGGGCATCAGCCCCAGCATTTT
14 | TRBJ1-2 | TRBV5-1 | . | . | CASSLSVGNYGYTF | TGCGCCAGCAGCTTGTCAGTCGGTAACTATGGCTACACCTTC
13 | TRBJ2-5 | TRBV24-1 | . | . | CATSSRGEETQYF | TGTGCCACCAGTTCCAGGGGTGAAGAGACCCAGTACTTC
14 | TRBJ1-2 | TRBV5-8 | once | TRBD1 | CASSFPGQGYGYTF | TGTGCCAGCAGCTTCCCGGGACAGGGCTATGGCTACACCTTC
14 | TRBJ2-2 | TRBV9 | . | TRBD2 | CASSAGLGTGELFF | TGTGCCAGCAGCGCAGGACTAGGCACCGGGGAGCTGTTTTTT
15 | TRBJ2-5 | TRBV3-1/TRBV3-2 | once | . | CASSHLDGGYETQYF | TGTGCCAGCAGCCATCTTGACGGGGGCTATGAGACCCAGTACTTC
15 | TRBJ1-2 | TRBV30 | . | TRBD1 | CAWSVNRGKNYGYTF | TGTGCCTGGAGTGTTAACAGGGGAAAAAACTATGGCTACACCTTC
13 | TRBJ1-1 | TRBV6-5 | . | . | CASSYTRGTEAFF | TGTGCCAGCAGTTACACTAGGGGGACTGAAGCTTTCTTT
12 | TRBJ2-1 | TRBV28 | . | . | CASRSTGAHQFF | TGTGCCAGCAGAAGCACGGGGGCCCACCAGTTCTTC
17 | TRBJ2-7 | TRBV2 | . | TRBD2 | CASSEGTASGGPWEQYF | TGTGCCAGCAGTGAAGGAACCGCTAGCGGGGGGCCTTGGGAGCAGTACTTC
15 | TRBJ1-5 | TRBV4-1 | once | TRBD1 | CASSQATGPNQPQHF | TGCGCCAGCAGCCAAGCGACAGGGCCTAATCAGCCCCAGCATTTT
13 | TRBJ1-1 | TRBV4-3 | . | . | CASSTRGNTEAFF | TGCGCCAGCAGCACCCGTGGGAACACTGAAGCTTTCTTT
14 | TRBJ1-4 | TRBV6-5 | once | . | CASRLPGGNGKLFF | TGTGCCAGCAGGCTCCCCGGGGGGAATGGAAAACTGTTTTTT
14 | TRBJ1-2 | TRBV3-1/TRBV3-2 | . | . | CASSQSNGLYGYTF | TGTGCCAGCAGCCAATCGAATGGACTCTATGGCTACACCTTC
13 | TRBJ1-1 | TRBV30 | few | . | CAWSAWGVTEAFF | TGTGCCTGGAGTGCTTGGGGGGTCACTGAAGCTTTCTTT
14 | TRBJ2-1 | TRBV15 | . | . | CATSRDQSRDSRFF | TGTGCCACCAGCAGAGATCAGTCCAGGGACTCGAGGTTCTTC
15 | TRBJ1-5 | TRBV7-9 | . | . | CASTSTGYSNQPQHF | TGTGCCAGCACCTCGACCGGGTATAGCAATCAGCCCCAGCATTTT
16 | TRBJ2-3 | TRBV4-1 | . | TRBD2 | CASSLINSGGTDTQYF | TGCGCCAGCAGCCTAATAAATAGCGGGGGGACAGATACGCAGTATTTT
16 | TRBJ1-6 | TRBV28 | . | . | CASSFPQSSYNSPLHF | TGTGCCAGCAGTTTTCCCCAGAGCTCCTATAATTCACCCCTCCACTTT
17 | TRBJ1-3 | TRBV27 | . | . | CASSLSGRRSSGNTIYF | TGTGCCAGCAGTTTATCAGGCAGGCGAAGCTCTGGAAACACCATATATTTT
15 | TRBJ2-3 | TRBV14 | . | TRBD2 | CASGRISGGTDTQYF | TGTGCCAGCGGAAGAATTAGCGGGGGAACAGATACGCAGTATTTT
19 | TRBJ2-1 | TRBV5-1 | . | TRBD2 | CASSSGGLAGRWAYNEQFF | TGCGCCAGCAGCTCGGGGGGACTAGCGGGAAGATGGGCCTACAATGAGCAGTTCTTC
11 | TRBJ1-1 | TRBV21-1 | . | . | CASSNKLSAFF | TGTGCCAGCAGCAACAAATTATCGGCTTTCTTT
14 | TRBJ1-5 | TRBV4-2 | . | . | CASSQVGGNQPQHF | TGTGCCAGCAGCCAAGTAGGGGGGAATCAGCCCCAGCATTTT
16 | TRBJ1-1 | TRBV12-5 | few | TRBD1 | CASGLRQGSLNTEAFF | TGTGCTAGTGGTTTGCGACAGGGTAGCCTGAACACTGAAGCTTTCTTT
15 | TRBJ2-3 | TRBV7-9 | . | TRBD2 | CASSHLAGRTDTQYF | TGTGCCAGCAGCCATCTAGCGGGGAGGACAGATACGCAGTATTTT
16 | TRBJ1-5 | TRBV19 | . | . | CASSITTGVANQPQHF | TGTGCCAGTAGTATAACCACCGGGGTGGCAAATCAGCCCCAGCATTTT
13 | TRBJ1-1 | TRBV2 | . | . | CASNEKGRAEAFF | TGTGCCAGCAACGAGAAGGGCAGGGCTGAAGCTTTCTTT